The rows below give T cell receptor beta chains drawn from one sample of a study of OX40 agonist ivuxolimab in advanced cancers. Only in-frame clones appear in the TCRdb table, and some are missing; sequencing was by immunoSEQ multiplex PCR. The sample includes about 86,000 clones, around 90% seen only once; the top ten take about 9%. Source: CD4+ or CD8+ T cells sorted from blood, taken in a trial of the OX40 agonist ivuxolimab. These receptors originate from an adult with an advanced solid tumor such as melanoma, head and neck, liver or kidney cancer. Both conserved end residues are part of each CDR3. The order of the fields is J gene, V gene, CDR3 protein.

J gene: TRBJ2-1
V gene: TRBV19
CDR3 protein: CASSIGTSGRNEQFF

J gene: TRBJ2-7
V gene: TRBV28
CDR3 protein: CASTRDGDYEQYF

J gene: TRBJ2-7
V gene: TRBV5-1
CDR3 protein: CASSLRGYPVYEQYF

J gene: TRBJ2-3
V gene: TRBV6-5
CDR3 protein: CASRGTSGITDTQYF

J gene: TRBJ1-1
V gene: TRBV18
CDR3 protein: CASSPPDRAVNTEAFF

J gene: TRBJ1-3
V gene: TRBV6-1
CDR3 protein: CASSARDRDPGNTIYF

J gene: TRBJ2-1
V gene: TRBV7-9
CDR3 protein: CASEQNGAGLNEQFF

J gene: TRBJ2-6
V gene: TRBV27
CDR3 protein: CASTFLGTWISGANVLTF

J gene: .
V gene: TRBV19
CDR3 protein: CASRQGTYEQYF

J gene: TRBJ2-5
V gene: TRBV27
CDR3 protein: CASSPGLAGGPGETQYF

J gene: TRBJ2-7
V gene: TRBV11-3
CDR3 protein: CASSLGVYEQYF